This TCR beta chain was obtained from a study of cytomegalovirus exposure and HLA in healthy donors. Notes on the study in general: HLA allele associations emerged for around 16,000 TCR beta sequences in a later analysis, at 0.05 false discovery rate. As a later analysis showed, a missense DCLRE1C variant was linked to trimming of TCR beta V- and J-genes.

To note about this clone: What it recognizes is unknown.

Use of 60 Vbeta and 13 Jbeta primers characterized the PCR. Repertoires were generated with immunoSEQ multiplex PCR, while TCRdb's copy carries only in-frame clones and drops some. The data contain more than 85,000 clones, roughly 75% of them seen just once; the ten biggest clones take up 13% to 15%. The CDR3 spans 15 residues. Germline CDR1 reads MDHEN; CDR2 reads SYDVKM. V was cut by 2 bases and J by 7 bases, with 16 bases left in between. The receptor's source is a male donor in good health and CMV-seropositive. The chain has TRBV28 and TRBJ2-3, with a tentative D call TRBD2 (6 bases). Sequenced: PBMCs. CDR3: CASSLVGVGGNTQYF. In nucleotides, the CDR3 is TGTGCCAGCAGTTTAGTGGGCGTGGGCGGGAATACGCAGTATTTT.